This paragraph covers one TCR beta chain sequence. Its antigen is not known. The record originates from a study of cytomegalovirus exposure and HLA in healthy donors. For the study at large: Across about 400 genotyped donors, 65% to 90% landed in the Caucasian-associated ancestry cluster.

Both 60 Vbeta primers and 13 Jbeta primers went into the PCR. Generated by immunoSEQ multiplex PCR, the TCRdb table keeps only in-frame clones and is missing some. The sample holds approximately 200,000 clones, about four fifths seen once. Findings and caveats of the study: A highly shared variant cluster was judged a likely technical artifact. Earlier analysis yielded a pattern in which most TCR beta V segments were productive about 90% or about 30% of the time.

CDR3 length equals 16 residues. Germline CDR1 WSHSY, CDR2 SAAADI. The V and J ends lost 4 bases and 8 bases, in that order; junction bases with no gene match: 11. Sequencing used PBMCs. The clonotype comes from a boy under 10 years old in good health and CMV-seronegative. The chain uses TRBV10-2 and TRBJ2-3; TRBD2 matches at 11 bases. The CDR3 DNA sequence: TGCGCCAGCAGTGCGCACACTAGCGGGGGTCCCGGTACGCAGTATTTT. Translated: CASSAHTSGGPGTQYF.